This passage covers 24 T cell receptor beta chains from one sample sequenced in a study of beta chain features in type 1 diabetes listed by TCRdb under 2018. Paper-wide results and their limitations: A moderate but significant shortening of TCRB CDR3 length was observed in type 1 diabetes patients in all four CD4+ subsets.

Antigens for these TCRs are unknown. Library method: the immunoSEQ multiplex PCR assay. All of the isolated RNA was reverse transcribed with the High Capacity cDNA Reverse Transcription Kit, so expressed TCRB transcripts were sequenced. TCRdb provides this immuneACCESS table in a form limited to in-frame rearrangements. Some clones are lacking; in checked studies, under half of them reflect an unresolved V gene, and why the rest are absent is not known. The sample contains 400,000 or so clones, 9.6% of them found a single time. The ten largest account for 0.6% of the sample. The sample taken for sequencing was central memory CD4+ T cells from blood. These receptors all come from a man aged 25 to 40 with type 1 diabetes.

This clone was seen a few times. The chain employs TRBV9 and TRBJ2-2; D could derive from TRBD1 or TRBD2 (7 bases each). V was pared by 5 bases and J by 4 bases, with 15 bases between. CDR3 size: 15 residues. CDR1 SGDLS and CDR2 YYNGEE come from the germline V gene. CDR3 bases: TGTGCCAGCAGTGAAACAGGGGAGGGCACCGGGGAGCTGTTTTTT. Encoded protein: CASSETGEGTGELFF.

This clone was counted between two and nine times. This CDR3 is also generated by other DNA sequences in the sample. J is TRBJ2-5 and V is TRBV5-1, with 8 bases fitting TRBD1. This CDR3 contains 13 residues. Losses at the gene ends were 2 bases for V and 5 bases for J; bases not matched to a gene: 2. In germline, CDR1 is SGHRS, CDR2 YFSETQ. The CDR3 here is CASSLSGGETQYF. The CDR3 DNA reads as TGCGCCAGCAGCTTATCAGGGGGCGAGACCCAGTACTTC. Looking up the rest from reference TRBV5-1 and TRBJ2-5 gives the full variable domain: KAGVTQTPRYLIKTRGQQVTLSCSPISGHRSVSWYQQTPGQGLQFLFEYFSETQRNKGNFPGRFSGRQFSNSRSEMNVSTLELGDSALYLCASSLSGGETQYFGPGTRLLVL.

This clone was seen a handful of times. The gene calls are TRBV5-1 and TRBJ2-6; D possibly corresponds to TRBD1 (5 bases). The CDR3 is 18 amino acids. The ends were cut back, 2 bases at V and 0 bases at J, with 15 bases in the middle. Germline V gene data show CDR1 as SGHRS and CDR2 as YFSETQ. DNA of the CDR3: TGCGCCAGCAGCTTTGGGGCAGGGCCGACCTCTGGGGCCAACGTCCTGACTTTC. It translates to CASSFGAGPTSGANVLTF.

A few counts support this clone. The J gene is TRBJ1-1, the V gene TRBV7-9; TRBD1 matches at 8 bases. V lost 3 bases and J lost 5; bases outside the gene matches: 11. Germline V gene lookup returns CDR1 SEHNR and CDR2 FQNEAQ (reference sequence). The CDR3 extends over 16 amino acids. CDR3 nucleotide sequence: TGTGCCAGCAGCTTCGATATGACAGGGGACGGTACTGAAGCTTTCTTT. Its protein is CASSFDMTGDGTEAFF.

This clone occurred many times. The chain links TRBV7-9 to TRBJ2-1; D is perhaps TRBD2 (6 bases). V was pared by 5 bases and J by 0 bases, with 14 bases between. The CDR3 sequence is 16 residues long. The germline V gene encodes CDR1 SEHNR and CDR2 FQNEAQ (reference sequence). CDR3 bases: TGTGCCAGCAGCGGAGGGGCCAGCGCCTCCTACAATGAGCAGTTCTTC. This codes for CASSGGASASYNEQFF.

The rearrangement uses TRBV29-1 and TRBJ2-5; 10 bases map to TRBD1. Germline assignment: CDR1 SQVTM and CDR2 ANQGSEA. CDR3 length: 13 amino acids. Trimming removed 7 bases from V and 11 bases from J; junction bases left unmatched: 13. The CDR3 protein is CSARTGGLGEQYF. The CDR3 nucleotides read TGCAGCGCCCGGACAGGGGGGCTGGGTGAGCAGTACTTC.

This clone has more than one count but fewer than ten. The V gene is TRBV10-3, the J gene TRBJ2-4; maybe TRBD2 (5 bases). CDR1 ENHRY and CDR2 SYGVKD come from the germline V gene. V was cut by 8 bases and J by 0 bases, with 14 bases left in between. This CDR3 has 15 residues. The CDR3 here is CAISGGRLAKNIQYF. Written as DNA, the CDR3 is TGTGCCATCTCGGGTGGGAGACTAGCCAAAAACATTCAGTACTTC.

This clone has at least ten counts. The V call is TRBV28, the J call TRBJ1-5; TRBD1 agrees at 8 bases. The CDR3 consists of 14 residues. The germline gives CDR1 MDHEN, CDR2 SYDVKM. V trimming: 6 bases; J trimming: 5 bases; junction bases outside the gene matches: 6. DNA for the CDR3: TGTGCCAGCAGGCAACAGGGGGATGATCAGCCCCAGCATTTT. This codes for CASRQQGDDQPQHF.

Turning to this clone: Other DNA sequences from this sample encode an identical CDR3 as well. The chain joins TRBV4-2 to TRBJ2-1; 10 bases are a match to TRBD1. Germline V lookup: CDR1 LGHNA, CDR2 YNFKEQ. Trimming removed 6 bases from V and 4 bases from J; junction bases left unmatched: 6. CDR3 length: 15 amino acids. CDR3 bases: TGTGCCAGCAGTTCCGGACAGGGGGAATACAATGAGCAGTTCTTC. It yields the protein CASSSGQGEYNEQFF.

The rearrangement links TRBV11-2 to TRBJ2-5; TRBD2 might be the D (6 bases). V lost 2 bases and J lost 5, with 15 bases in between. In germline, CDR1 is SGHAT, CDR2 FQNNGV. The CDR3 has 15 residues. Written as DNA, the CDR3 is TGTGCCAGCAGCTTAAATACCGGGGGTCATGAGACCCAGTACTTC. This encodes CASSLNTGGHETQYF.

This clone was observed a handful of times. The chain combines TRBV30 with TRBJ2-5; D might be TRBD1 (5 bases). The CDR3 covers 15 residues. V shed 0 bases and J shed 7 bases, with 18 bases lying between them. The germline V gene has CDR1 GTSNPN and CDR2 SVGIG (reference sequence). The CDR3 is CAWSVLLGASGTQYF. CDR3 coding DNA: TGTGCCTGGAGTGTACTACTTGGGGCCAGTGGGACCCAGTACTTC.

The chain employs TRBV27 and TRBJ2-7, with D perhaps TRBD1 (7 bases). This CDR3 region has 11 residues. Germline-derived CDR1 and CDR2 are MNHEY and SMNVEV (reference sequence). The CDR3 loop reads CPGGQPYEQYF. Here the CDR3 DNA reads TGTCCCGGGGGACAGCCCTACGAGCAGTACTTC.

Many counts were recorded for this clone. The gene calls are TRBV6-1 and TRBJ2-1, with 7 nucleotides matching TRBD2. Germline loops: CDR1 MNHNS, CDR2 SASEGT. The trim removed 10 bases at V and 3 bases at J, leaving 6 bases unmatched. The CDR3 contains 13 residues. The CDR3 region is CATGRAGYNEQFF. CDR3 in DNA: TGTGCCACAGGGAGGGCTGGCTACAATGAGCAGTTCTTC.

This clone occurred a few times. The rearrangement links TRBV28 to TRBJ1-5, with 7 bases identical to TRBD1. With 3 bases clipped from V and 1 base from J, the junction kept 12 bases outside the gene matches. This CDR3 is built from 18 residues. The germline V gene has CDR1 MDHEN and CDR2 SYDVKM. The CDR3 coding sequence is TGTGCCAGCAGTTTGTTTAGGGGGCCTTGGCAGAGCAATCAGCCCCAGCATTTT. Translated, it gives CASSLFRGPWQSNQPQHF.

This clone showed up just a few times. The gene calls are TRBV27 and TRBJ1-1, with 7 bases lining up with TRBD1. The CDR3 is 16 amino acids. J gave up 2 bases and V 6 bases, and 12 bases lay outside the gene matches. Germline V gives CDR1 MNHEY, CDR2 SMNVEV (reference sequence). The CDR3 region has the DNA TGTGCCAGCAGCTCCGCCAGGGGGATCGTTAACACTGAAGCTTTCTTT. Translation: CASSSARGIVNTEAFF.

This chain links TRBV5-6 with TRBJ2-5; D is possibly TRBD2 (6 bases). The CDR3 loop spans 15 amino acids. V was pared by 5 bases and J by 2 bases, with 16 bases between. CDR1 and CDR2 from the germline V gene are SGHDT and YYEEEE. CDR3 in DNA: TGTGCCAGCAGTTCCCCCGGGACTCTTCAAGAGACCCAGTACTTC. Translating gives CASSSPGTLQETQYF.

The chain recombines TRBV9 with TRBJ2-3; D is undetermined. The V and J ends lost 2 bases and 4 bases respectively, with 5 bases between them. Germline lookup yields CDR1 SGDLS and CDR2 YYNGEE. This CDR3 has 12 amino acids. The CDR3 reads CASSVFSDTQYF. CDR3 DNA sequence: TGTGCCAGCAGCGTTTTTTCAGATACGCAGTATTTT.

This clone was seen many times. The rearrangement links TRBV20-1 to TRBJ2-7; the D gene is possibly TRBD2 (6 bases). The CDR3 totals 11 residues. Germline CDR1 is DFQATT and CDR2 is SNEGSKA (reference sequence). The V gene lost 4 bases and the J gene lost 2 bases, with 6 bases spanning the gap. The CDR3 loop reads CSATSAYEQYF. The CDR3 DNA follows: TGCAGTGCTACTAGCGCCTACGAGCAGTACTTC.

The chain combines TRBV6-5 with TRBJ2-2, with a possible D match to TRBD1 (6 bases). The CDR3 runs 15 residues. The germline gives CDR1 MNHEY, CDR2 SVGAGI. V was pared by 6 bases and J by 1 base, with 12 bases between. The CDR3 loop is CASRGRGQNTGELFF. DNA of the CDR3: TGTGCCAGCAGAGGAAGGGGACAGAACACCGGGGAGCTGTTTTTT.

The chain links TRBV6-1 to TRBJ2-2; TRBD1 agrees at 10 bases. This CDR3 has 14 residues. From germline, CDR1 is MNHNS and CDR2 SASEGT. The trim removed 10 bases at V and 3 bases at J, leaving 5 bases unmatched. The CDR3 DNA reads TGTGCCACCGAGACAGGGGGCGACACCGGGGAGCTGTTTTTT. Protein sequence: CATETGGDTGELFF.

The chain carries TRBV6-5 and TRBJ2-1, with D tentatively TRBD1 or TRBD2 (5 bases each). This CDR3 is built from 10 residues. The germline gives CDR1 MNHEY, CDR2 SVGAGI. Trimming took off 10 bases at V and 11 bases at J, with 12 bases between the two ends. The DNA of the CDR3 is TGTGCCATCCGGGACGCGCAGCAGTTCTTC. Translated: CAIRDAQQFF.

The chain employs TRBV18 and TRBJ1-2, with 8 bases aligning to TRBD1. V lost 2 bases, J lost 4 bases, and 6 bases stayed unmatched. Germline CDR1 and CDR2: KGHSH and LQKENI. CDR3 length: 15 residues. The CDR3 DNA is TGTGCCAGCTCACCAGCGGACAGGGCCGGCTATGGCTACACCTTC. Translation: CASSPADRAGYGYTF.

This chain links TRBV7-2 with TRBJ1-4; 8 bases map to TRBD1. J lost 7 bases, V lost 6 bases, and 7 bases had no gene match. This CDR3 has 14 residues. CDR1 SGHTA and CDR2 FQGNSA come from the germline V gene. The CDR3 DNA reads as TGTGCCAGCAGTCCCGACAGGGGCGGTGAAAAACTGTTTTTT. Its translation: CASSPDRGGEKLFF.

In this sample, this clone turned up a few times. This chain connects TRBV19 to TRBJ2-5; tentative D call: TRBD1 (5 bases). Germline lookup yields CDR1 LNHDA and CDR2 SQIVND (reference sequence). This CDR3 region has 13 residues. V was shortened by 3 bases and J by 5 bases, with 10 bases between the two germline ends. The CDR3 loop is CASSMQGRETQYF. CDR3 nucleotides: TGTGCCAGTAGTATGCAGGGTCGGGAGACCCAGTACTTC.